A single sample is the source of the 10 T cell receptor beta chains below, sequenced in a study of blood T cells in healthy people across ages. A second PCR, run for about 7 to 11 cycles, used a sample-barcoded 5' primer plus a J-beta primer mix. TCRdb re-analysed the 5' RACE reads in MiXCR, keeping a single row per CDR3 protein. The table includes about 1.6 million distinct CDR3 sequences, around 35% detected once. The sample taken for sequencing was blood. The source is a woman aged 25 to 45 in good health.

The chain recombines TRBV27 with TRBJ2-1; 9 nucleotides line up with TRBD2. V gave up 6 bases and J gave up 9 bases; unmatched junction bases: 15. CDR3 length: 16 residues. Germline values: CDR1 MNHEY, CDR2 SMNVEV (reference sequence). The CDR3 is CASRSQGSGSLGEQFF. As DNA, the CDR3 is TGTGCCAGCAGATCTCAAGGTAGCGGGAGCTTGGGTGAGCAGTTCTTC.

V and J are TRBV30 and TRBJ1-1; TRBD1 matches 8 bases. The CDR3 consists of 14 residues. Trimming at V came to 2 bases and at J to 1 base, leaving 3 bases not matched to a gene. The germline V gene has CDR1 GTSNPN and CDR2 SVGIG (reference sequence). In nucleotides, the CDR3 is TGTGCCTGGAGTACGGGGACAGGGAACACTGAAGCTTTCTTT. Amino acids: CAWSTGTGNTEAFF.

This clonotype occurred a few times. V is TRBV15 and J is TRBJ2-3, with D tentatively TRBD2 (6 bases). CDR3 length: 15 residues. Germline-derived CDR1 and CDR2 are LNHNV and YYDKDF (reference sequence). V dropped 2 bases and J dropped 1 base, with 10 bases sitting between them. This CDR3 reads CATSRSRRGTDTQYF. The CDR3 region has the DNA TGTGCCACCAGCAGATCCAGGAGGGGCACAGATACGCAGTATTTT.

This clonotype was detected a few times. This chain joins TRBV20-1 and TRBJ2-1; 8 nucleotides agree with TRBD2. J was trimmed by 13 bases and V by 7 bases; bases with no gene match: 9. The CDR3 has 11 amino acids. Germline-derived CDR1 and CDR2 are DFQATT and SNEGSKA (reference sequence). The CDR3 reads CSGAGDGPQFF. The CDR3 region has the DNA TGCAGTGGAGCGGGAGACGGCCCCCAGTTCTTC.

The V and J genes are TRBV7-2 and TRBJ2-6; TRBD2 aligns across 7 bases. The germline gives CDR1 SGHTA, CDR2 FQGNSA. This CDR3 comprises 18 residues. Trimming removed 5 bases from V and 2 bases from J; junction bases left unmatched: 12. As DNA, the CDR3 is TGTGCCAGCAGCCCTTTTGCGGGAGAAGCTCCTGGGGCCAACGTCCTGACTTTC. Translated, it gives CASSPFAGEAPGANVLTF.

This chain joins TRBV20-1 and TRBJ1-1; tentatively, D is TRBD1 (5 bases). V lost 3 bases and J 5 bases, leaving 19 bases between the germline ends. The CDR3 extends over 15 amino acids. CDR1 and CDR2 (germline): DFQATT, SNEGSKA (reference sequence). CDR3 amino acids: CSASVGGGSKTEAFF. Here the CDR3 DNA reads TGCAGTGCTAGTGTCGGGGGTGGAAGTAAAACTGAAGCTTTCTTT.

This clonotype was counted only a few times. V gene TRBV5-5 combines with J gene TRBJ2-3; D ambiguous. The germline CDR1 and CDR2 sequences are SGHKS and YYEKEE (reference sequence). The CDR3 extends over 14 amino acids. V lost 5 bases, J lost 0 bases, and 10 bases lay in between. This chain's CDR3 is CASRIASSTDTQYF. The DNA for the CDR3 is TGTGCCAGCAGGATAGCATCTAGCACAGATACGCAGTATTTT. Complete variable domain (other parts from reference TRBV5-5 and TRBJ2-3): DAGVTQSPTHLIKTRGQQVTLRCSPISGHKSVSWYQQVLGQGPQFIFQYYEKEERGRGNFPDRFSARQFPNYSSELNVNALLLGDSALYLCASRIASSTDTQYFGPGTRLTVL.

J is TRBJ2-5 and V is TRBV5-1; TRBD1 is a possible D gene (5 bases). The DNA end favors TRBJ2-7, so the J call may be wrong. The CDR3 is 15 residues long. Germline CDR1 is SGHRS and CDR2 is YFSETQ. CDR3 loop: CASSLRQGTLYEQYF. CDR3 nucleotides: TGCGCCAGCAGCTTGCGGCAGGGTACCCTCTACGAGCAGTACTTC.

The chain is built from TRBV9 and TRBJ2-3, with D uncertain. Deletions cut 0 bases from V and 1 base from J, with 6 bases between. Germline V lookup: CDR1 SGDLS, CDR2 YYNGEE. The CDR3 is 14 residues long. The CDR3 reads CASSVVDRTDTQYF. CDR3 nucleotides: TGTGCCAGCAGCGTAGTGGACCGCACAGATACGCAGTATTTT.

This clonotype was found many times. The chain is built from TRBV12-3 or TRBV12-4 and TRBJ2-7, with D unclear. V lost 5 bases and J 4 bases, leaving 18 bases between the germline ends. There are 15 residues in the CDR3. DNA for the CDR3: TGTGCCAGCAGTCCCAGACCCACCCATGGATACGAGCAGTACTTC. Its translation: CASSPRPTHGYEQYF.